This is a list of T cell receptor beta chains from one sample in a study of blood T cell repertoires in COVID-19. Method: immunoSEQ multiplex PCR; TCRdb's copy keeps in-frame clones and lacks some. This sample has some 200,000 clones, with around 90% found just once. The source material was peripheral blood. The receptors originated from a man aged 25 to 45 with acute or convalescent COVID-19. CDR3s include the opening cysteine and the closing phenylalanine or tryptophan. D genes are given only for firm matches. The size of a clone is reported for some rows only, either as once, few or many, or as a class for expanded clones.

13,TRBJ2-7,TRBV11-2,NA,NA,TGTGCCAGCAGCACGGACAATTACCACGAGCAGTACTTC,CASSTDNYHEQYF
14,TRBJ1-4,TRBV7-8,NA,NA,TGTGCCAGCAGCTCTGGGGACTTTAATGAAAAACTGTTTTTT,CASSSGDFNEKLFF
13,TRBJ2-1,TRBV14,NA,NA,TGTGCCAGCAGCCAAACAATATACAATGAGCAGTTCTTC,CASSQTIYNEQFF
14,TRBJ2-5,TRBV13,TRBD2,NA,TGTGCCAGCACCGCGGGACTATTACAAGAGACCCAGTACTTC,CASTAGLLQETQYF
15,TRBJ2-3,TRBV6-1,TRBD1,NA,TGTGCCAGCAGTGAAGAGGCAGGGGGCGAGGATACGCAGTATTTT,CASSEEAGGEDTQYF
16,TRBJ1-1,TRBV18,TRBD1,NA,TGTGCCAGCTCACCGAACAGGGGGCGGATGAACACTGAAGCTTTCTTT,CASSPNRGRMNTEAFF
17,TRBJ2-5,TRBV2,TRBD1,NA,TGTGCCAGCAGTGATCCTACTCAACGACAGGGGAAAGAGACCCAGTACTTC,CASSDPTQRQGKETQYF
14,TRBJ1-1,TRBV28,NA,NA,TGTGCCAGCAGTTTAAAAGCAGGGGTCACTGAAGCTTTCTTT,CASSLKAGVTEAFF
16,TRBJ2-1,TRBV5-4,TRBD2,NA,TGTGCCAGCAGCTTGGCCGGGGCTAGCGGGAGCAATGAGCAGTTCTTC,CASSLAGASGSNEQFF
15,TRBJ2-7,TRBV2,TRBD2,NA,TGTGCCAGCACCGAGGGACTAGCGGTTACCTACGAGCAGTACTTC,CASTEGLAVTYEQYF
15,TRBJ1-4,TRBV19,NA,NA,TGTGCCAGTAGTTTACCCAGGGGTACTAATGAAAAACTGTTTTTT,CASSLPRGTNEKLFF
15,TRBJ2-7,TRBV6-1,NA,NA,TGTGCCAGCAGTGAAGCATCATGGGGGACTGGGGAGCAGTACTTC,CASSEASWGTGEQYF
16,TRBJ1-1,TRBV10-1,TRBD1,NA,TGCGCCAGAGGTGGCCGGACAGGGGGAGCGAACACTGAAGCTTTCTTT,CARGGRTGGANTEAFF
17,TRBJ2-5,TRBV11-2,TRBD2,NA,TGTGCCAGCAGCTTAGGCCTAGCGGGGCCGGGGAGAGAGACCCAGTACTTC,CASSLGLAGPGRETQYF
14,TRBJ1-2,TRBV7-2,TRBD1,NA,TGTGCCAGCAGCTCTGGACAGGGAAGCTATGGCTACACCTTC,CASSSGQGSYGYTF
16,TRBJ2-2,TRBV23-1,NA,NA,TGCGCCAGCAGTCGGAGGGCTGAACGGACGGCCGGGGAGCTGTTTTTT,CASSRRAERTAGELFF
15,TRBJ2-1,TRBV5-5,TRBD1,once,TGTGCCAGCAGCGCGGGACAGGGGGTGGATAATGAGCAGTTCTTC,CASSAGQGVDNEQFF
16,TRBJ2-5,TRBV5-1,TRBD2,NA,TGCGCCAGCAGCTTGAACCCTAGCGGGGGACAAGAGACCCAGTACTTC,CASSLNPSGGQETQYF
16,TRBJ2-1,TRBV6-6,TRBD1,NA,TGTGCCAGCATCAACAGGGCCGGGACAGGGTTCAATGAGCAGTTCTTC,CASINRAGTGFNEQFF
15,TRBJ1-3,TRBV18,NA,once,TGTGCCAGCTCACTACGACAGGTGACTGGAAACACCATATATTTT,CASSLRQVTGNTIYF
12,TRBJ1-2,TRBV30,TRBD1,NA,TGTGCCGGAAACAGGGGAGTCTATGGCTACACCTTC,CAGNRGVYGYTF
15,TRBJ2-5,TRBV10-3,TRBD2,few,TGTGCCATCAAGAACGGACTAGCGGGAGCGGGGACCCAGTACTTC,CAIKNGLAGAGTQYF
15,TRBJ2-3,TRBV6-4,TRBD1,NA,TGTGCCAGCAGTGACTCGGCAGGGGGCCCAGATACGCAGTATTTT,CASSDSAGGPDTQYF
14,TRBJ1-2,TRBV27,TRBD1,NA,TGTGCCAGCGCGGTGGGACAGGGGAGGCATGGCTACACCTTC,CASAVGQGRHGYTF
13,TRBJ1-2,TRBV30,NA,NA,TGTGCCTGGTCGCGCGGAACCTACTATGGCTACACCTTC,CAWSRGTYYGYTF
15,TRBJ2-2,TRBV13,NA,NA,TGTGCCAGCAGCTCCGACTCCGCGAACACCGGGGAGCTGTTTTTT,CASSSDSANTGELFF
15,TRBJ2-5,TRBV10-2,NA,NA,TGCGCCAGCAGTCCCTTAGTTTATTTGATAGAGACCCAGTACTTC,CASSPLVYLIETQYF
14,TRBJ1-6,TRBV3-1/TRBV3-2,NA,NA,TGTGCCAGCAGCCAAGTAAAGGGGAATTCACCCCTCCACTTT,CASSQVKGNSPLHF
15,TRBJ2-7,TRBV14,NA,NA,TGTGCCAGCAGCCCTACTTCGATAAGCTCCTACGAGCAGTACTTC,CASSPTSISSYEQYF
13,TRBJ1-5,TRBV9,NA,NA,TGTGCCAGCAGCGTAGGCCGGGATCAGCCCCAGCATTTT,CASSVGRDQPQHF
12,TRBJ1-1,TRBV30,NA,NA,TGTGCCTGGAGTGTGTGGACAAGGGGAGCTTTCTTT,CAWSVWTRGAFF
12,TRBJ2-7,TRBV27,NA,NA,TGTGCCAGCAGTTCGACAGATAACGAGCAGTACTTC,CASSSTDNEQYF
14,TRBJ1-4,TRBV19,TRBD1,NA,TGTGCCAGTAGTTCTGGACAGGGCTGGGAAAAACTGTTTTTT,CASSSGQGWEKLFF
15,TRBJ2-1,TRBV7-9,TRBD1,NA,TGTGCCAGCAGCAGGGACAGGGGGCGCGTTAATGAGCAGTTCTTC,CASSRDRGRVNEQFF
15,TRBJ2-7,TRBV5-1,NA,NA,TGCGCCAGCAGCCCGGCAGTAGGGGCAACCTACGAGCAGTACTTC,CASSPAVGATYEQYF
15,TRBJ1-2,TRBV11-2,TRBD1,NA,TGTGCCAGCAGCTCCCAACAGGGGCTAATGAGGGGCTACACCTTC,CASSSQQGLMRGYTF
13,TRBJ2-3,TRBV28,TRBD2,NA,TGTGCCAGCAGTCCAGCGGGGACAGATACGCAGTATTTT,CASSPAGTDTQYF
15,TRBJ2-7,TRBV21-1,NA,NA,TGTGCCAGCACCAGTAGGACTAGAGTTACCCACGAGCAGTACTTC,CASTSRTRVTHEQYF
15,TRBJ2-5,TRBV4-1,NA,NA,TGCGCCAGCAGCCAAGGAGGGAGAAATCAAGAGACCCAGTACTTC,CASSQGGRNQETQYF
15,TRBJ2-7,TRBV12-5,NA,NA,TGTGCTAGTGGTTTGCGGGTGACAGACTCCTACGAGCAGTACTTC,CASGLRVTDSYEQYF
15,TRBJ2-2,TRBV7-6,TRBD1,NA,TGTGCCAGCATACGGGGACAGGGGAACACCGGGGAGCTGTTTTTT,CASIRGQGNTGELFF
23,TRBJ2-6,TRBV5-1,TRBD1,few,TGCGCCAGCAGCTTGGTCAACCGGGACAGAACAGAAATTTTCAACTCTGGGGCCAACGTCCTGACTTTC,CASSLVNRDRTEIFNSGANVLTF
15,TRBJ1-3,TRBV28,NA,NA,TGTGCCAGCAGTCCATGGAGCACCTCTGGAAACACCATATATTTT,CASSPWSTSGNTIYF
12,TRBJ1-2,TRBV6-6,NA,NA,TGTGCCAGCAGTTACCGAGACTATGGCTACACCTTC,CASSYRDYGYTF
12,TRBJ1-5,TRBV30,NA,NA,TGTGCCTGGAGCTATAGCAATCAGCCCCAGCATTTT,CAWSYSNQPQHF